The subject of this entry is one TCR beta chain. PCR amplification relied on 60 Vbeta primers (plus 13 Jbeta primers). The assay was immunoSEQ multiplex PCR, and TCRdb's table has in-frame clones only and misses some. Of some 150,000 clones in the sample, about two thirds were seen once. These data belong to a study of cytomegalovirus exposure and HLA in healthy donors. The CDR3 is 12 amino acids. V was shortened by 4 bases and J by 5 bases, with 8 bases between the two germline ends. CDR1 is MNHNS and CDR2 is SASEGT in the germline V gene. The sample was PBMCs. The clonotype originates from a man aged 45-65 years in good health and CMV-seropositive. V usage is TRBV6-1 and J usage is TRBJ2-5; no definite D call. CDR3 nucleotides: TGTGCCAGCAGTGGCGCAACGGAGACCCAGTACTTC. It specifies CASSGATETQYF.